One and the same sample provided the 16 T cell receptor delta chains below, sequenced in a study of TRDV2 sequences in healthy donors. TCRdb re-called the PCR reads using CATT. The data show fewer than 1,400 delta-chain clones, around 60% seen once. Sequenced: Vd2+ gamma-delta T cells from blood. These receptors all come from a human donor in good health.

J is TRDJ1 and V is TRDV2, with a tentative D call TRDD3 (5 bases). CDR1 is GEAIGNYY and CDR2 is EKD in the germline V gene. Deletions cut 1 base from V and 3 bases from J, with 20 bases between. This CDR3 has 17 amino acids. This CDR3 is CACDTMRSGRGADKLIF. The CDR3 DNA follows: TGTGCCTGTGACACGATGCGTTCCGGCAGGGGGGCCGATAAACTCATCTTT.

In its sample, this clone was seen a few times. V gene TRDV2 combines with J gene TRDJ3, with D tentatively TRDD3 (5 bases). V was shortened by 2 bases and J by 0 bases, with 10 bases between the two germline ends. Germline V CDR1 and CDR2: GEAIGNYY, EKD. The CDR3 length is 17 residues. The CDR3 DNA sequence: TGTGCCTGTGACAAGCTGGGCCACTCCTGGGACACCCGACAGATGTTTTTC. Its protein product is CACDKLGHSWDTRQMFF.

This clone has a handful of counts. V usage is TRDV2 and J usage is TRDJ1, with TRDD3 matching over 10 bases. Germline-derived CDR1 and CDR2 are GEAIGNYY and EKD. Trimming cost V 3 bases and J 2 bases; bases outside gene matches: 5. The CDR3 contains 15 residues. The CDR3 spells CACDSLLGDTDKLIF. The CDR3 DNA follows: TGTGCCTGTGACTCTCTACTGGGGGATACCGATAAACTCATCTTT.

This clone showed up just a few times. V and J are TRDV2 and TRDJ1, with 11 bases that match TRDD3. Germline V CDR1 and CDR2: GEAIGNYY, EKD. The V segment lost 0 bases and the J segment 1 base; nucleotides outside the gene matches: 15. This CDR3 contains 20 residues. This CDR3 reads CACDTVERVLGDISTDKLIF. The CDR3 DNA follows: TGTGCCTGTGACACCGTTGAAAGGGTACTGGGGGATATTAGCACCGATAAACTCATCTTT.

The chain carries TRDV2 and TRDJ1, with 11 nucleotides matching TRDD3. J lost 2 bases, V lost 3 bases, and 7 bases had no gene match. The CDR3 contains 16 residues. Germline CDR1 GEAIGNYY, CDR2 EKD. CDR3 nucleotides: TGTGCCTGTGACTCTATCACTGGGGGATATACCGATAAACTCATCTTT. It encodes CACDSITGGYTDKLIF.

This clone has only a few counts. The chain links TRDV2 to TRDJ1; 7 bases map to TRDD3. The CDR3 sequence is 18 residues long. CDR1 GEAIGNYY and CDR2 EKD come from the germline V gene. With 3 bases clipped from V and 2 bases from J, the junction kept 17 bases outside the gene matches. The CDR3 DNA sequence: TGTGCCTGTGACTCCCTTTCCTCCGGTACTGGGGATACCGATAAACTCATCTTT. Amino acids: CACDSLSSGTGDTDKLIF.

The V gene is TRDV2, the J gene TRDJ1, with 12 bases identical to TRDD3. The CDR3 contains 17 residues. Germline values: CDR1 GEAIGNYY, CDR2 EKD. J gave up 0 bases and V 0 bases, and 4 bases lay outside the gene matches. This CDR3 is CACDTLLGDTYTDKLIF. As DNA, the CDR3 is TGTGCCTGTGACACCTTGCTGGGGGATACGTACACCGATAAACTCATCTTT.

On this clone itself: This may arise from a read error, as a much more abundant clone is one base away. V is TRDV2 and J is TRDJ3; no clear D gene. The V and J ends lost 0 bases and 2 bases respectively, with 13 bases between them. Germline V gene data show CDR1 as GEAIGNYY and CDR2 as EKD. CDR3 length: 18 amino acids. This CDR3 is CACDTASRGPWDTRQMFF. The CDR3 nucleotides are TGTGCCTGTGACACCGCTTCACGAGGCCCCTGGGACACCCGACAGATGTTTTTC.

This rearrangement joins TRDV2 to TRDJ1; 11 bases are a match to TRDD3. The CDR3 spans 16 residues. Germline V gene lookup returns CDR1 GEAIGNYY and CDR2 EKD. J was trimmed by 1 base and V by 1 base; bases with no gene match: 4. The CDR3 sequence is CACDTLGDKFTDKLIF. As DNA, the CDR3 is TGTGCCTGTGACACACTGGGGGATAAATTCACCGATAAACTCATCTTT.

This clone showed up just a few times. The V and J genes are TRDV2 and TRDJ1; possible D gene TRDD3, 5 bases. V dropped 0 bases and J dropped 0 bases, with 16 bases sitting between them. Germline-derived CDR1 and CDR2 are GEAIGNYY and EKD. The length of the CDR3 is 17 residues. The CDR3 DNA sequence: TGTGCCTGTGACACCGTGGGGACTCGTGGTCACACCGATAAACTCATCTTT. This gives the protein CACDTVGTRGHTDKLIF.

The chain recombines TRDV2 with TRDJ1; D unresolved. The CDR3 runs 13 residues. The germline CDR1 and CDR2 sequences are GEAIGNYY and EKD. Trimming took off 3 bases at V and 1 base at J, with 8 bases between the two ends. The CDR3 here is CACDAMGTDKLIF. The CDR3 coding sequence is TGTGCCTGTGACGCGATGGGCACCGATAAACTCATCTTT.

V gene TRDV2 combines with J gene TRDJ1; TRDD3 aligns across 10 bases. CDR1 and CDR2 from the germline V gene are GEAIGNYY and EKD. The CDR3 is 21 amino acids. Trimming removed 7 bases from V and 0 bases from J; junction bases left unmatched: 25. In DNA, the CDR3 is TGTGCCTGCGACGACGCTAGTACTGGGGGATCGGAATCCTGGGACACCGATAAACTCATCTTT. Its protein is CACDDASTGGSESWDTDKLIF.

Remarks on this clone: This sample also contains other DNA sequences that code for the same CDR3. The chain couples TRDV2 to TRDJ3; D unresolved. Looked up from germline, CDR1 is GEAIGNYY and CDR2 is EKD. The CDR3 runs 18 residues. V was trimmed by 0 bases and J by 4 bases, leaving 15 bases between them. The CDR3 bases are TGTGCCTGTGACACCGCCGGGCAAAGCTCTTGGGACACCCGACAGATGTTTTTC. Translated, it gives CACDTAGQSSWDTRQMFF.

This clone was counted a single time. V gene TRDV2 combines with J gene TRDJ1; 13 nucleotides line up with TRDD3. V gave up 0 bases and J gave up 7 bases; unmatched junction bases: 22. Germline lookup yields CDR1 GEAIGNYY and CDR2 EKD. This CDR3 comprises 21 residues. Here the CDR3 reads CACDTLRPSTGGYDGRGKLIF. In DNA, the CDR3 is TGTGCCTGTGACACCTTAAGACCTTCAACTGGGGGATACGATGGACGAGGTAAACTCATCTTT.

The genes are TRDV2 and TRDJ1, with 9 bases fitting TRDD3. J lost 7 bases, V lost 1 base, and 15 bases had no gene match. Germline V gene sequence: CDR1 GEAIGNYY, CDR2 EKD. The length of the CDR3 is 17 residues. CDR3 residues: CACDTFSTGGALGKLIF. In nucleotides, the CDR3 is TGTGCCTGTGACACGTTTAGTACTGGGGGAGCCCTCGGTAAACTCATCTTT.

V gene TRDV2 combines with J gene TRDJ1, with 9 positions matching TRDD3. CDR3 length equals 15 residues. Germline CDR1 GEAIGNYY, CDR2 EKD. V trimming: 3 bases; J trimming: 3 bases; junction bases outside the gene matches: 7. CDR3 sequence reads: CACDLLGIRADKLIF. The DNA of the CDR3 is TGTGCCTGTGACTTACTGGGGATACGGGCCGATAAACTCATCTTT.